This paragraph covers one T cell receptor (beta chain) sequence. V dropped 0 bases and J dropped 6 bases, with 9 bases sitting between them. This CDR3 is 13 amino acids long. Germline V lookup: CDR1 MRHNA, CDR2 SNTAGT. This entry belongs to a study of blood T cell repertoires in COVID-19. Across the whole study: Sites in the United States, Italy and Spain provided acute and convalescent COVID-19 samples. The cDNA or gDNA used as material had been derived from T cells, B-cell-depleted T cells, or PBMCs.

Authors' methods: How many nucleated cells were present was estimated from reference gene primer amplification. Here immunoSEQ multiplex PCR was the method, and the copy in TCRdb shows in-frame clones only, minus some. That table is the source of V, J and clone size, and D and trimming were worked out from the DNA. The sample contains some 150,000 clones, more than 80% of which appear only once. The specimen sequenced was peripheral blood. The rearrangement joins TRBV6-4 to TRBJ2-7; weak D call: TRBD2 (6 bases). The clonotype originates from a man aged 55 to 69 with acute or convalescent COVID-19. CDR3 amino acids: CASSDSGGSEQYF. CDR3 sequence (DNA): TGTGCCAGCAGTGACTCGGGAGGAAGCGAGCAGTACTTC.